These 10 T cell receptor beta chains share one sample of origin, sequenced in a study of blood T cell repertoires in COVID-19. Data came from immunoSEQ multiplex PCR; TCRdb stores just in-frame clones and leaves some out. The top ten hold 15% to 20% of the sample, which has tens of thousands of clones, 78% seen once. Sequences were obtained from peripheral blood. These receptors came from a human donor in a cohort sampled during active COVID-19.

This clone occurred a few times. The chain joins TRBV18 to TRBJ2-1; no firm D call. Germline V lookup: CDR1 KGHSH, CDR2 LQKENI. CDR3 size: 13 residues. Between the trimmed V and J ends, which lost 3 bases and 4 bases, there was a span of 7 bases. CDR3 sequence reads: CASSPPGYNEQFF. The CDR3 coding sequence is TGTGCCAGCTCACCTCCAGGTTACAATGAGCAGTTCTTC.

The chain carries TRBV6-5 and TRBJ2-7; 7 positions agree with TRBD1. This CDR3 comprises 15 residues. V gave up 7 bases and J gave up 1 base; unmatched junction bases: 10. Germline V gene data show CDR1 as MNHEY and CDR2 as SVGAGI. Here the CDR3 reads CASKPRPGQSYEQYF. The CDR3 DNA reads TGTGCCAGCAAACCTCGTCCGGGACAGTCCTACGAGCAGTACTTC.

This clone turned up a few times. This chain links TRBV10-3 with TRBJ2-7; D uncertain. The length of the CDR3 is 12 residues. V shed 6 bases and J shed 3 bases, with 9 bases lying between them. Looked up from germline, CDR1 is ENHRY and CDR2 is SYGVKD. CDR3 nucleotides: TGTGCCATCAGCGACACACACTACGAGCAGTACTTC. Amino acid sequence: CAISDTHYEQYF.

This chain connects TRBV28 to TRBJ1-1; possibly TRBD1 for D (6 bases). Germline V CDR1 and CDR2: MDHEN, SYDVKM. The CDR3 is made up of 18 amino acids. Trimming pared 3 bases from V and 1 base from J, leaving 21 bases between. CDR3 DNA sequence: TGTGCCAGCAGTTTCTACCCCATCCCCAGGGGCTCGAACACTGAAGCTTTCTTT. Residues: CASSFYPIPRGSNTEAFF.

V is TRBV5-1 and J is TRBJ2-1; 8 bases line up with TRBD2. CDR3 length: 15 residues. The trim removed 6 bases at V and 8 bases at J, leaving 13 bases unmatched. Looked up from germline, CDR1 is SGHRS and CDR2 is YFSETQ. CDR3 protein: CASTPVAGGRYEQFF. For the CDR3, the DNA is TGCGCCAGCACCCCGGTGGCGGGGGGACGTTATGAGCAGTTCTTC.

V gene TRBV20-1 combines with J gene TRBJ1-1, with a weak D call TRBD1 (5 bases). CDR1 is DFQATT and CDR2 is SNEGSKA in the germline V gene (reference sequence). With 0 bases removed from V and 10 bases from J, the gap between germline ends came to 9 bases. The CDR3 loop spans 11 amino acids. CDR3 nucleotide sequence: TGCAGTGCTAGAGATCTCCAGGGAGCTTTCTTT. As protein: CSARDLQGAFF.

A word on this clone: A much larger clone differs by one base, so this may be a read error. At the DNA level, this CDR3 is encoded by other sequences in the same sample as well. This sequence joins TRBV9 and TRBJ1-1; TRBD1 is a possible D gene (5 bases). The V and J ends lost 5 bases and 7 bases respectively, with 18 bases between them. The CDR3 spans 14 residues. Germline V lookup: CDR1 SGDLS, CDR2 YYNGEE. The CDR3 region is CASSSGDGEDEAFF. The CDR3 DNA reads as TGTGCCAGCAGTAGCGGGGACGGTGAGGATGAAGCTTTCTTT. Using reference TRBV9 and TRBJ1-1 for the parts outside the CDR3, the full variable domain is DSGVTQTPKHLITATGQRVTLRCSPRSGDLSVYWYQQSLDQGLQFLIQYYNGEERAKGNILERFSAQQFPDLHSELNLSSLELGDSALYFCASSSGDGEDEAFFGQGTRLTVV.

The rearrangement joins TRBV5-6 to TRBJ2-5; a possible D gene is TRBD2 (7 bases). This CDR3 has 15 residues. In germline, CDR1 is SGHDT, CDR2 YYEEEE. V lost 3 bases, J lost 5 bases, and 17 bases lay in between. CDR3 DNA: TGTGCCAGCAGCTCCACCTGGGGGGGCGGCGAGACCCAGTACTTC. As protein: CASSSTWGGGETQYF.

V gene TRBV5-1 combines with J gene TRBJ1-1; 7 bases are shared with TRBD1. Per germline, CDR1 SGHRS and CDR2 YFSETQ. With V trimmed by 6 bases and J by 4 bases, 15 bases remained unmatched. This CDR3 spans 16 amino acids. DNA of the CDR3: TGCGCCAGCACCGATCTGACAGGGAGTCTTGTCACTGAAGCTTTCTTT. Translated: CASTDLTGSLVTEAFF. The full variable domain, completed using reference TRBV5-1 and TRBJ1-1, is KAGVTQTPRYLIKTRGQQVTLSCSPISGHRSVSWYQQTPGQGLQFLFEYFSETQRNKGNFPGRFSGRQFSNSRSEMNVSTLELGDSALYLCASTDLTGSLVTEAFFGQGTRLTVV.

This clone was detected only once. The J gene is TRBJ2-3, the V gene TRBV11-3; tentative D call: TRBD2 (5 bases). This CDR3 contains 14 residues. Germline CDR1 reads SGHNT; CDR2 reads YENEEA. The ends were cut back, 3 bases at V and 1 base at J, with 8 bases in the middle. Here the CDR3 DNA reads TGTGCCAGCAGCTTTAGTAGCGGCACAGATACGCAGTATTTT. It codes for CASSFSSGTDTQYF.